The rows below give T cell receptor beta chains drawn from one sample of a study of blood T cells in healthy people across ages. TCRdb recomputed calls from the 5' RACE reads with MiXCR, one row per CDR3 protein. The sample carries some 1.7 million distinct CDR3 sequences, approximately 28% recorded once. The sequenced sample consisted of blood. These receptors were taken from a woman under 40 in good health. Each CDR3 is given with its conserved first and last residue. A D gene is named only where the DNA matches it firmly. Not every row has a clone size; where given, it reads once, few, many or a size class.

v_gene,abundance,len,d_gene,j_gene,CDR3aa
TRBV2,few,16,TRBD2,TRBJ2-1,CASRGWTSGGPNEQFF
TRBV7-9,few,16,TRBD1,TRBJ1-4,CASSPGTGAISEKLFF
TRBV27,many,15,-,TRBJ2-7,CASSLDSRSSYEQYF
TRBV2,few,14,-,TRBJ2-1,CASLASGYRDEQFF
TRBV6-1,-,14,TRBD1,TRBJ1-5,CASSEGTGLQPQHF
TRBV20-1,-,14,TRBD1,TRBJ2-5,CSAPDRGHGETQYF
TRBV12-3/TRBV12-4,-,11,-,TRBJ1-2,CASTPGSSLTF
TRBV7-2,many,15,TRBD1,TRBJ1-2,CASSFRDSGGYGYTF
TRBV20-1,few,13,-,TRBJ2-1,CSARQATNNEQFF
TRBV5-1,few,14,-,TRBJ2-1,CASSTLDRYNEQFF
TRBV7-8,few,15,TRBD2,TRBJ2-1,CASSGQGRGANEQFF
TRBV2,-,15,TRBD2,TRBJ2-1,CASRVGLAEAYEQFF
TRBV4-1,-,16,TRBD1,TRBJ2-1,CASSQVGQGSYNEQFF
TRBV10-3,once,14,-,TRBJ2-5,CAIGESAGQETQYF
TRBV12-3/TRBV12-4,many,14,TRBD1,TRBJ2-7,CASSLGGQGGEQYF
TRBV5-1,-,16,TRBD2,TRBJ2-5,CVSSLGGDRYQETQYF
TRBV18,-,16,-,TRBJ2-1,CASSPPSLASFSENFF
TRBV28,many,13,TRBD1,TRBJ2-7,CASRKDRPGEQYF
TRBV7-9,-,17,TRBD2,TRBJ2-7,CASSSWTSGRFGYEQYF
TRBV12-3/TRBV12-4,few,13,-,TRBJ1-5,CASSFAIGQPQHF
TRBV10-3,-,15,-,TRBJ1-2,CAFSALGGEVYGYTF
TRBV28,-,13,-,TRBJ1-1,CASSFSGQLEAFF
TRBV12-3/TRBV12-4,-,16,-,TRBJ2-5,CASSLSGGGTQETQYF
TRBV12-3/TRBV12-4,-,16,TRBD2,TRBJ2-5,CASSFGGLAGLETQYF